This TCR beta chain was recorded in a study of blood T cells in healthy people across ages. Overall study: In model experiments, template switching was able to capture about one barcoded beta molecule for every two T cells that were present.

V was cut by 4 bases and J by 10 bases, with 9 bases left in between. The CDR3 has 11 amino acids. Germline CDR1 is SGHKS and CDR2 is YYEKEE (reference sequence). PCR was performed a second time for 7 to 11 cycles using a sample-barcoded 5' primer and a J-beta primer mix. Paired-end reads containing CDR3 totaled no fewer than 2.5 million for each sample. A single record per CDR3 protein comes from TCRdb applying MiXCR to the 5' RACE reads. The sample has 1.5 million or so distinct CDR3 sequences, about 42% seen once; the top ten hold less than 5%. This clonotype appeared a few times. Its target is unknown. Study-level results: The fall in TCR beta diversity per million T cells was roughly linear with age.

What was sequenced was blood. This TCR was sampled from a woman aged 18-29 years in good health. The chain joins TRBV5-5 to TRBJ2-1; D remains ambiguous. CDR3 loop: CASSPNVEQFF. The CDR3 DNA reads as TGTGCCAGCAGCCCCAACGTCGAGCAGTTCTTC.